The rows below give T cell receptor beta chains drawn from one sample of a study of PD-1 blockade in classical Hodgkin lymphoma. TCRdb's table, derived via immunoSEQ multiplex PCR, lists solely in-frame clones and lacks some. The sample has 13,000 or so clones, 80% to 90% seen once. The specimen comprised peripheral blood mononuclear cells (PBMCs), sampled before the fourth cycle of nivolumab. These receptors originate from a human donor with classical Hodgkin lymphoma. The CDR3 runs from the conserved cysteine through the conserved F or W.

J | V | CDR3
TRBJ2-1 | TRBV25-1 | CASSGLLRGHLHNEQFF
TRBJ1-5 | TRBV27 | CASSLFGPPGNQPQHF
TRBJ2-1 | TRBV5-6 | CASRWSGTVYNEQFF
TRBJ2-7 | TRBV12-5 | CASGLAWDSRLDEQYF
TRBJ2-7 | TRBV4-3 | CASSQDARGREYEQYF
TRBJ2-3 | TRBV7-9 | CASSQAGGVDTQYF
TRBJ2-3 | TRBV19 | CASTPKKGSTDTQYF
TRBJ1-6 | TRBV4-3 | CASSQDRGRGSPLHF
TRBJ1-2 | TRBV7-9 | CASSLNLRGSYGYTF
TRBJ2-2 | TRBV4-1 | CASSQGPHERAGELFF
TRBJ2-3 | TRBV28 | CASSLGQWAQYF
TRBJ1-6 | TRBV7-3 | CASSLTSSSVSNSPLHF
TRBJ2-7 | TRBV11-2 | CASSHPGQYYEQYF
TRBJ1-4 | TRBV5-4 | CASSSKEGESLFF
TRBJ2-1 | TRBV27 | CASSFGLAGSNEQFF
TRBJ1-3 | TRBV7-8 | CASSFGWNSGNTIYF
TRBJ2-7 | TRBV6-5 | CASSNLYEQYF
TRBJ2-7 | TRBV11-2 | CASSLVGLYEQYF
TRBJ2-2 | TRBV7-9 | CARNTGELFF
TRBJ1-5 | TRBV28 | CASSPREDRDRFHSNQPQHF
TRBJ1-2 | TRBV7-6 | CASSPSENYGYTF
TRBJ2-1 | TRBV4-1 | CASSQDSAASYNEQFF
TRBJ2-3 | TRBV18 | CASSPGRLSLTDTQYF